This T cell receptor (beta chain) was profiled in a study of blood T cells in healthy people across ages. The donors, healthy Caucasians from Russia, were aged about 6 to 95. A single count supports this clonotype. The antigen is undetermined. CDR1 and CDR2 (germline): SQVTM, ANQGSEA. The CDR3 has 13 residues. J lost 1 base, V lost 8 bases, and 6 bases had no gene match. A J-beta primer mix and a sample-barcoded 5' primer were used in a second PCR of about 7 to 12 cycles. TCRdb fed the 5' RACE reads into MiXCR, producing one record per CDR3 protein. This sample has roughly 550,000 distinct CDR3 sequences, with around 24% found just once. Points from the study as a whole: Fewer expanded clones and more diversity marked long-lived versus aged donors.

The same sample was also used in a study of T cells of mothers and their children. That report notes: No clones detected were persistent microchimeric T cell clones.

This rearrangement joins TRBV29-1 to TRBJ2-5; 8 nucleotides line up with TRBD1. This receptor was obtained from a boy aged 5-17 years in good health. The sample was blood. The chain's CDR3 is CSSMTGAQETQYF. For the CDR3, the DNA is TGCAGCAGTATGACAGGGGCCCAAGAGACCCAGTACTTC.